The 21 T cell receptor beta chains presented below share a single source sample, sequenced in a study of T cells in Graves' hyperthyroidism and ophthalmopathy. TCR beta CDR3 regions were amplified from RNA. The study used the HTBI primer set for a first-round RT-PCR of the TCR CDR3. TCRdb recomputed calls from the multiplex PCR reads with MiXCR, one row per CDR3 protein. This sample yields 530,000 or so distinct CDR3 sequences, of which 15% to 20% are seen a single time; around 17% belongs to the top ten. Material for sequencing was blood. The receptors come from a woman aged 18-29 years with Graves' ophthalmopathy.

This clonotype appeared a few times. The CDR3 bases are TGTGCCAGCAGTCCCTTCGACAGGGAAGAGACCCAGTACTTC. It is translated as CASSPFDREETQYF. The chain is built from TRBV27 and TRBJ2-5; 7 nucleotides line up with TRBD1. The CDR3 is 14 amino acids. Germline V gene lookup returns CDR1 MNHEY and CDR2 SMNVEV (reference sequence). V was clipped by 5 bases and J by 3 bases; unmatched bases: 6.

This clonotype was observed a few times. The gene calls are TRBV15 and TRBJ2-3, with TRBD2 identical over 7 bases. J was trimmed by 2 bases and V by 3 bases; bases with no gene match: 8. The CDR3 runs to 16 residues. Germline V CDR1 and CDR2: LNHNV, YYDKDF (reference sequence). This chain's CDR3 is CATSSALGGYTDTQYF. In DNA, the CDR3 is TGTGCCACCAGCAGCGCCTTGGGGGGGTACACAGATACGCAGTATTTT.

The chain combines TRBV20-1 with TRBJ2-7; 8 bases map to TRBD1. Trimming removed 3 bases from V and 0 bases from J; junction bases left unmatched: 4. Germline CDR1 reads DFQATT; CDR2 reads SNEGSKA (reference sequence). This CDR3 has 14 amino acids. For the CDR3, the DNA is TGCAGTGCTAGGGCCGGGACAGGCTCCTACGAGCAGTACTTC. Translation gives CSARAGTGSYEQYF.

This clonotype was seen ten or more times. The gene calls are TRBV5-6 and TRBJ2-1; TRBD2 matches 11 bases. Per the germline V gene, CDR1 is SGHDT and CDR2 is YYEEEE. There are 16 residues in the CDR3. After removal of 2 bases from V and 10 bases from J, the junction contained 11 bases not matched to a gene. The CDR3: CASSFSPGTSGPEQFF. CDR3 nucleotide sequence: TGTGCCAGCAGCTTTTCCCCCGGGACTAGCGGCCCGGAGCAGTTCTTC.

The table lists this clonotype with many counts. CDR3 DNA sequence: TGTGCCAGCAGCTTAGCGTCTAGCGTTGACTCTGGGGCCAACGTCCTGACTTTC. It yields the protein CASSLASSVDSGANVLTF. The chain uses TRBV11-2 and TRBJ2-6, with a possible D match to TRBD2 (6 bases). Germline loops: CDR1 SGHAT, CDR2 FQNNGV. V gave up 1 base and J gave up 0 bases, with 13 bases separating them. The CDR3 has 18 amino acids. The full variable domain, its missing parts supplied by reference TRBV11-2 and TRBJ2-6, is EAGVAQSPRYKIIEKRQSVAFWCNPISGHATLYWYQQILGQGPKLLIQFQNNGVVDDSQLPKDRFSAERLKGVDSTLKIQPAKLEDSAVYLCASSLASSVDSGANVLTFGAGSRLTVL.

The chain combines TRBV19 with TRBJ2-1; no definite D call. V dropped 3 bases and J dropped 10 bases, with 13 bases sitting between them. The V gene's germline CDR1 is LNHDA and CDR2 SQIVND (reference sequence). CDR3 length equals 13 residues. This CDR3 reads CASSIWPSREQFF. For the CDR3, the DNA is TGTGCCAGTAGTATTTGGCCCTCACGCGAGCAGTTCTTC.

The chain carries TRBV3-1 and TRBJ2-7; D may correspond to TRBD1 or TRBD2 (7 bases each). Looked up from germline, CDR1 is LGHDT and CDR2 is YNNKEL (reference sequence). The ends were cut back, 0 bases at V and 9 bases at J, with 15 bases in the middle. CDR3 length: 14 residues. CDR3 DNA: TGTGCCAGCAGCCAAGAGGGAGGGGGCAAAGGGCAGTACTTC. Translating it yields CASSQEGGGKGQYF.

This clonotype has a handful of counts. The gene calls are TRBV19 and TRBJ1-1; no reliable D call. The CDR3 is 11 residues long. Per the germline V gene, CDR1 is LNHDA and CDR2 is SQIVND (reference sequence). V gave up 10 bases and J gave up 1 base, with 7 bases separating them. CDR3 sequence reads: CATATNTEAFF. CDR3 DNA: TGTGCCACCGCCACGAACACTGAAGCTTTCTTT. The variable domain in full, completed from reference TRBV19 and TRBJ1-1, reads DGGITQSPKYLFRKEGQNVTLSCEQNLNHDAMYWYRQDPGQGLRLIYYSQIVNDFQKGDIAEGYSVSREKKESFPLTVTSAQKNPTAFYLCATATNTEAFFGQGTRLTVV.

This clonotype has a count of ten or more. This chain connects TRBV10-3 to TRBJ2-5; D is undetermined. Trimming took 4 bases from V and 1 from J, leaving 28 bases between them. The CDR3 is made up of 20 amino acids. CDR1 ENHRY and CDR2 SYGVKD come from the germline V gene. The CDR3 loop is CAISVIGFEDDRTFQETQYF. CDR3 coding DNA: TGTGCCATCAGTGTTATAGGGTTCGAAGATGACCGTACCTTCCAAGAGACCCAGTACTTC.

In this sample, this clonotype turned up many times. The gene calls are TRBV11-2 and TRBJ1-6, with TRBD1 matching 10 bases. The ends lost 3 bases at V and 7 bases at J; junction bases unmatched: 12. CDR3 length equals 18 residues. The germline gives CDR1 SGHAT, CDR2 FQNNGV. CDR3 region: CASSFVGGWGQGNSPLHF. Here the CDR3 DNA reads TGTGCCAGCAGCTTTGTTGGAGGATGGGGACAGGGGAATTCACCCCTCCACTTT.

This clonotype came up a few times. The chain recombines TRBV20-1 with TRBJ1-3; tentatively, D is TRBD1 (6 bases). The CDR3 is 13 residues long. Germline V gene lookup returns CDR1 DFQATT and CDR2 SNEGSKA (reference sequence). Trimming stripped 6 bases from V and 3 bases from J, with 12 bases between. The CDR3 protein is CSAPTGHGNTIYF. The CDR3, as DNA: TGCAGTGCCCCCACAGGGCATGGAAACACCATATATTTT.

This rearrangement joins TRBV29-1 to TRBJ1-2; D unclear. This CDR3 has 12 residues. The V and J ends lost 1 base and 2 bases respectively, with 5 bases between them. Germline V gene data show CDR1 as SQVTM and CDR2 as ANQGSEA. The CDR3 sequence: CSVEAENYGYTF. The CDR3 DNA is TGCAGCGTTGAAGCAGAAAACTATGGCTACACCTTC. The entire variable domain, with the rest obtained from reference TRBV29-1 and TRBJ1-2, is as follows: SAVISQKPSRDICQRGTSLTIQCQVDSQVTMMFWYRQQPGQSLTLIATANQGSEATYESGFVIDKFPISRPNLTFSTLTVSNMSPEDSSIYLCSVEAENYGYTFGSGTRLTVV.

The chain combines TRBV12-3 or TRBV12-4 with TRBJ2-2; D uncertain. The CDR3 spans 13 residues. The V end lost 6 bases, the J end lost 7 bases, and 12 bases lay between the germline ends. As DNA, the CDR3 is TGTGCCAGCAGCACCCGGGTTGACGGGGAGCTGTTTTTT. This codes for CASSTRVDGELFF.

Notes on this clonotype: This may be a read error, as it is one base from a much larger clone. The chain combines TRBV11-3 with TRBJ2-1; 7 bases match TRBD1. Trimming took 9 bases from V and 6 from J; bases not matched to a gene: 8. The length of the CDR3 is 13 residues. Germline CDR1 and CDR2: SGHNT and YENEEA. The CDR3 DNA reads as TGTGCCAGAAGACAACAGGGGATCAATGAGCAGTTCTTC. Amino acids: CARRQQGINEQFF.

The rearrangement links TRBV7-9 to TRBJ2-7; D assignment may be TRBD1 or TRBD2 (5 bases each). V was clipped by 1 base and J by 2 bases, with 12 bases between them. From germline, CDR1 is SEHNR and CDR2 FQNEAQ (reference sequence). The CDR3 consists of 15 residues. CDR3 amino acids: CASSLVGTVPYEQYF. The CDR3, as DNA: TGTGCCAGCAGCTTAGTCGGGACGGTCCCCTACGAGCAGTACTTC.

As DNA, the CDR3 is TGCGCCAGCAGCCAAGAGGGGACAGGGGGCTTGAATGAGCAGTTCTTC. Amino acids: CASSQEGTGGLNEQFF. This sequence joins TRBV4-1 and TRBJ2-1; 12 bases match TRBD1. The CDR3 loop spans 16 amino acids. Germline CDR1 and CDR2: MGHRA and YSYEKL. The V segment lost 0 bases and the J segment 7 bases; nucleotides outside the gene matches: 4.

This clonotype has ten or more counts. The chain carries TRBV7-2 and TRBJ1-2, with D possibly TRBD1 on 5 matching bases. Germline-derived CDR1 and CDR2 are SGHTA and FQGNSA. The germline V and J ends were trimmed by 5 bases and 3 bases, with 19 bases remaining between them. This CDR3 comprises 16 residues. The CDR3, as DNA: TGTGCCAGCAGCGGAGGCGGGGGAGCTCCCCACTATGGCTACACCTTC. Encoded protein: CASSGGGGAPHYGYTF. The full variable domain, completed using reference TRBV7-2 and TRBJ1-2, is GAGVSQSPSNKVTEKGKDVELRCDPISGHTALYWYRQSLGQGLEFLIYFQGNSAPDKSGLPSDRFSAERTGGSVSTLTIQRTQQEDSAVYLCASSGGGGAPHYGYTFGSGTRLTVV.

This clonotype appeared many times. One end of the junction does not line up with germline, which may come from a read error. This chain joins TRBV7-7 and TRBJ2-5; possibly TRBD1 for D (6 bases). There are 14 residues in the CDR3. Germline loops: CDR1 SSHAT, CDR2 FNYEAQ (reference sequence). The CDR3 reads CASSTRDTPGAQYF. In DNA, the CDR3 is TGTGCTAGCAGCACCCGGGACACCCCAGGGGCCCAGTACTTC.

In this sample, this clonotype turned up many times. The chain recombines TRBV14 with TRBJ2-1; a possible D gene is TRBD1 (5 bases). CDR3 length equals 16 residues. CDR1 SGHDN and CDR2 FVKESK come from the germline V gene. The ends were cut back, 0 bases at V and 12 bases at J, with 21 bases in the middle. In DNA form, the CDR3 reads TGTGCCAGCAGCCAAGATGTACGAGCGATCCAAACAGGGCAGTTCTTC. This encodes CASSQDVRAIQTGQFF.

This clonotype was counted ten times or more. This rearrangement joins TRBV28 to TRBJ1-2; 7 bases align to TRBD1. The germline V gene has CDR1 MDHEN and CDR2 SYDVKM. With 10 bases clipped from V and 2 bases from J, the junction kept 10 bases outside the gene matches. The CDR3 has 14 residues. The CDR3 nucleotides read TGTGCCACAGCCCTGGGGACAGCAAACTATGGCTACACCTTC. This codes for CATALGTANYGYTF.

The rearrangement uses TRBV9 and TRBJ2-1, with no clear D. Trimming removed 2 bases at V and 5 bases at J, with 11 bases between. The germline CDR1 and CDR2 sequences are SGDLS and YYNGEE. CDR3 length: 14 residues. CDR3 in amino acids: CASSVRAANNEQFF. CDR3 coding DNA: TGTGCCAGCAGCGTTAGGGCAGCCAACAATGAGCAGTTCTTC.